These T cell receptor beta chains were read from a single sample in a study of Ad26.COV2.S vaccination and SARS-CoV-2 variants. Using immunoSEQ multiplex PCR, the repertoire was profiled, and TCRdb retains in-frame clones only, with some absent. The sample includes hundreds of thousands of clones, more than 80% of them seen just once. This specimen consisted of peripheral blood, obtained in a trial of Ad26.COV2.S vaccine versus placebo. The receptor source for this set is a person aged 18-65 years who received the Ad26.COV2.S COVID-19 vaccine or a placebo. CDR3s include the opening cysteine and the closing phenylalanine or tryptophan. D genes are given only for firm matches. Not every row has a clone size; where given, it reads once, few, many or a size class.

CASSYSTGPYNEQFF,TGTGCCAGCAGCTATAGCACGGGTCCCTACAATGAGCAGTTCTTC,.,TRBJ2-1,.,TRBV6-5
CASSSRTGPIAKNIQYF,TGTGCCAGCAGCTCCCGGACAGGTCCGATAGCCAAAAACATTCAGTACTTC,.,TRBJ2-4,TRBD1,TRBV7-2
CASSALGGVNQPQHF,TGTGCCAGCAGTGCCTTGGGGGGAGTCAATCAGCCCCAGCATTTT,.,TRBJ1-5,.,TRBV6-2/TRBV6-3
CASSFGAGNEQFF,TGTGCCAGCAGCTTCGGAGCCGGGAATGAGCAGTTCTTC,.,TRBJ2-1,.,TRBV5-4
CATSSRQVEPQHF,TGTGCCACCAGCTCGCGACAGGTGGAGCCCCAGCATTTT,.,TRBJ1-5,.,TRBV15
CASSRNRGQGVYEQYF,TGTGCCAGCTCACGCAATCGCGGACAGGGGGTATACGAGCAGTACTTC,.,TRBJ2-7,TRBD1,TRBV18
CASSEPRLAGGFYNEQFF,TGCGCCAGCAGTGAGCCCCGACTAGCGGGAGGTTTCTACAATGAGCAGTTCTTC,.,TRBJ2-1,TRBD2,TRBV10-2
CSVENRAGGWYEQYF,TGCAGCGTCGAGAATAGGGCGGGAGGGTGGTACGAGCAGTACTTC,.,TRBJ2-7,TRBD2,TRBV29-1
CASSVEERGTEAFF,TGTGCCAGCAGCGTAGAGGAGAGGGGCACTGAAGCTTTCTTT,once,TRBJ1-1,.,TRBV9
CASSPDREHNQPQHF,TGTGCCAGCAGTCCGGACAGGGAACACAATCAGCCCCAGCATTTT,.,TRBJ1-5,TRBD1,TRBV6-5
CASSWGEETQYF,TGTGCCAGCAGTTGGGGGGAAGAGACCCAGTACTTC,.,TRBJ2-5,.,TRBV12-3/TRBV12-4
CASSFAGYGKLFF,TGTGCCAGCAGTTTTGCAGGGTACGGAAAACTGTTTTTT,.,TRBJ1-4,.,TRBV27
CASRLLAGVILDEQFF,TGCGCCAGCAGATTACTAGCGGGAGTTATTTTAGATGAGCAGTTCTTC,.,TRBJ2-1,TRBD2,TRBV5-1
CAWSWGAQETQYF,TGTGCCTGGAGTTGGGGAGCACAAGAGACCCAGTACTTC,once,TRBJ2-5,.,TRBV30
CASSPNRGGQPQHF,TGTGCCAGTTCCCCTAACAGGGGCGGGCAGCCCCAGCATTTT,.,TRBJ1-5,TRBD1,TRBV2
CASIATSGNYEQYF,TGTGCCAGCATCGCGACTAGCGGGAACTACGAGCAGTACTTC,.,TRBJ2-7,TRBD2,TRBV6-5
CASSLREGEVEAFF,TGTGCCAGCAGCCTCCGTGAGGGGGAAGTTGAAGCTTTCTTT,.,TRBJ1-1,.,TRBV6-6
CASSLGGGHYGYTF,TGTGCCAGCAGTCTAGGGGGGGGCCACTATGGCTACACCTTC,.,TRBJ1-2,.,TRBV7-8
CAISEWGNRGLGGYTF,TGTGCCATCAGTGAGTGGGGAAACAGGGGGCTAGGTGGCTACACCTTC,.,TRBJ1-2,TRBD1,TRBV10-3
CASSYRAGRETQYF,TGTGCCAGCAGCTATAGAGCGGGCCGGGAGACCCAGTACTTC,.,TRBJ2-5,.,TRBV7-9
CATSKTAGQGGTDTQYF,TGTGCCACCAGCAAAACGGCAGGGCAGGGGGGCACAGATACGCAGTATTTT,.,TRBJ2-3,TRBD1,TRBV15
CASSRGTSGSYEQYF,TGTGCCAGCAGCCGAGGGACTAGCGGATCCTACGAGCAGTACTTC,.,TRBJ2-7,TRBD2,TRBV4-2
CASSSVSSGANVLTF,TGTGCCAGCAGCTCAGTAAGCTCTGGGGCCAACGTCCTGACTTTC,.,TRBJ2-6,.,TRBV3-1/TRBV3-2
CAWSDRTAGELFF,TGTGCCTGGAGCGATCGGACAGCCGGGGAGCTGTTTTTT,.,TRBJ2-2,.,TRBV30
CASSLRADQPQHF,TGTGCCAGCAGCTTAAGGGCGGATCAGCCCCAGCATTTT,.,TRBJ1-5,.,TRBV7-3
CASSLGAGRSTDTQYF,TGTGCCAGCAGCTTGGGAGCGGGACGGAGCACAGATACGCAGTATTTT,.,TRBJ2-3,TRBD2,TRBV11-3
CASSTYRARGGYGYTF,TGTGCCAGCAGCACATACAGGGCCCGGGGCGGCTATGGCTACACCTTC,.,TRBJ1-2,.,TRBV13
CATSDPSGTGRPPYNEQFF,TGTGCCACCAGTGATCCCTCCGGGACAGGTCGCCCCCCCTACAATGAGCAGTTCTTC,.,TRBJ2-1,TRBD1,TRBV24-1
CASSEARENTEAFF,TGTGCCAGCAGTGAAGCGCGGGAGAACACTGAAGCTTTCTTT,once,TRBJ1-1,.,TRBV2
CASSLEGTYSGANVLTF,TGTGCCAGCAGCTTAGAGGGGACATACTCTGGGGCCAACGTCCTGACTTTC,.,TRBJ2-6,.,TRBV7-2
CASSFLEGSYNSPLHF,TGTGCCAGCAGCTTCCTTGAAGGTTCCTATAATTCACCCCTCCACTTT,.,TRBJ1-6,.,TRBV11-3
CATHKGSAGGPGETQYF,TGTGCCACCCACAAGGGGAGCGCGGGAGGACCCGGGGAGACCCAGTACTTC,.,TRBJ2-5,TRBD2,TRBV10-3
CASSPGEGYSGELFF,TGTGCCAGCTCACCGGGCGAGGGTTACTCCGGGGAGCTGTTTTTT,.,TRBJ2-2,.,TRBV18
CASSPRSGGPETQYF,TGTGCCAGCAGCCCCCGTTCGGGGGGGCCCGAGACCCAGTACTTC,.,TRBJ2-5,TRBD2,TRBV9
CASTPDGGDLGGYTF,TGTGCCAGTACCCCGGATGGTGGAGACCTGGGAGGCTACACCTTC,.,TRBJ1-2,.,TRBV19
CASSLAGSSSYNEQFF,TGCGCCAGCAGCTTGGCGGGGTCGAGCTCCTACAATGAGCAGTTCTTC,.,TRBJ2-1,.,TRBV5-1
CASSEWGSNIEAFF,TGTGCCAGCAGTGAATGGGGATCCAACATTGAAGCTTTCTTT,.,TRBJ1-1,.,TRBV6-1
CSAGADTQYF,TGCAGCGCGGGGGCAGATACGCAGTATTTT,once,TRBJ2-3,.,TRBV29-1
CASSEGTGPGETQYF,TGTGCCAGCAGTGAGGGGACAGGGCCAGGGGAGACCCAGTACTTC,.,TRBJ2-5,TRBD1,TRBV2
CASSDQVSAGELFF,TGTGCCAGCAGTGACCAGGTCTCGGCCGGGGAGCTGTTTTTT,.,TRBJ2-2,.,TRBV6-1
CASSVQGTHYNEQFF,TGTGCCAGCAGCGTACAGGGGACCCACTACAATGAGCAGTTCTTC,.,TRBJ2-1,TRBD1,TRBV5-5
CASSLGRIEQYGYTF,TGTGCCAGCAGCTTAGGGAGGATCGAACAATATGGCTACACCTTC,.,TRBJ1-2,.,TRBV7-9
CASSLLRTGQGSGANVLTF,TGTGCCAGCAGTTTACTCCGGACAGGGCAAGGGTCTGGGGCCAACGTCCTGACTTTC,.,TRBJ2-6,TRBD1,TRBV27
CASLLRAAGNTIYF,TGTGCCAGTTTACTCAGGGCAGCTGGAAACACCATATATTTT,.,TRBJ1-3,.,TRBV6-5
CASSQRVLNTEAFF,TGTGCCAGCAGCCAGAGGGTTCTAAACACTGAAGCTTTCTTT,.,TRBJ1-1,.,TRBV7-9
CASSLQVYTEAFF,TGTGCCAGCAGTTTACAGGTCTACACTGAAGCTTTCTTT,.,TRBJ1-1,.,TRBV12-3/TRBV12-4
CASSLAGQPQHF,TGTGCCAGCAGTTTAGCCGGTCAGCCCCAGCATTTT,.,TRBJ1-5,.,TRBV12-3/TRBV12-4
CASSLYLTRGGTGELFF,TGTGCCAGCAGCCTATACCTGACTAGAGGGGGAACCGGGGAGCTGTTTTTT,.,TRBJ2-2,.,TRBV5-6
CASSPRGNTEAFF,TGTGCCAGCTCACCCCGAGGGAACACTGAAGCTTTCTTT,.,TRBJ1-1,.,TRBV18
CSVAGLAGVYGEQYF,TGCAGCGTTGCCGGACTAGCGGGAGTTTATGGCGAGCAGTACTTC,.,TRBJ2-7,TRBD2,TRBV29-1
CASRRNKRTGGFNEQFF,TGCGCCAGCAGACGGAATAAACGGACAGGGGGTTTCAATGAGCAGTTCTTC,.,TRBJ2-1,TRBD1,TRBV4-3
CASSLYNYNEQFF,TGTGCCAGCAGTTTATACAATTACAATGAGCAGTTCTTC,.,TRBJ2-1,.,TRBV12-3/TRBV12-4
CASQGTTEAFF,TGCGCCAGTCAGGGGACCACTGAAGCTTTCTTT,.,TRBJ1-1,.,TRBV10-1
CATSRGDGRTDTQYF,TGTGCCACCAGCAGGGGGGACGGGCGGACAGATACGCAGTATTTT,.,TRBJ2-3,.,TRBV15
CASSPDGGRRGYTF,TGTGCCAGCAGCCCGGACGGGGGACGACGTGGCTACACCTTC,once,TRBJ1-2,.,TRBV7-8